This T cell receptor (beta chain) was sequenced for a study of naive and memory T cell subsets. Whole blood, approximately 2.3 ml, came from adult healthy volunteers. The library had UMIs added by 3' ligation of an oligonucleotide to TCR cDNA. Cells were not sorted; total RNA input targeted about 1 to 1000 ng. For blood and skin samples, reverse transcription used TCR alpha and beta constant primers. Amplification of ligated cDNA took four PCR rounds with SP2 and nested alpha and beta constant primers. TCRdb re-called the 5' RACE reads with MiXCR, one entry per CDR3 protein. The sample includes 20,000 to 30,000 distinct CDR3 sequences, around a quarter seen only once; the top ten take 1.8%. Findings and caveats of the study: This RNA-based method may be sensitive to activation-related transcript changes.

This clonotype was seen a handful of times. The antigen is undetermined. This CDR3 region has 14 residues. CDR1 and CDR2 from the germline V gene are GTSNPN and SVGIG (reference sequence). V shed 2 bases, J shed 3 bases, and the junction held 3 bases outside the gene matches. The clonotype originates from a female donor in good health. The chain recombines TRBV30 with TRBJ2-1, with TRBD2 matching 8 bases. DNA of the CDR3: TGTGCCTGGAGTAAACTAGCGGACTACAATGAGCAGTTCTTC. The encoded protein is CAWSKLADYNEQFF.